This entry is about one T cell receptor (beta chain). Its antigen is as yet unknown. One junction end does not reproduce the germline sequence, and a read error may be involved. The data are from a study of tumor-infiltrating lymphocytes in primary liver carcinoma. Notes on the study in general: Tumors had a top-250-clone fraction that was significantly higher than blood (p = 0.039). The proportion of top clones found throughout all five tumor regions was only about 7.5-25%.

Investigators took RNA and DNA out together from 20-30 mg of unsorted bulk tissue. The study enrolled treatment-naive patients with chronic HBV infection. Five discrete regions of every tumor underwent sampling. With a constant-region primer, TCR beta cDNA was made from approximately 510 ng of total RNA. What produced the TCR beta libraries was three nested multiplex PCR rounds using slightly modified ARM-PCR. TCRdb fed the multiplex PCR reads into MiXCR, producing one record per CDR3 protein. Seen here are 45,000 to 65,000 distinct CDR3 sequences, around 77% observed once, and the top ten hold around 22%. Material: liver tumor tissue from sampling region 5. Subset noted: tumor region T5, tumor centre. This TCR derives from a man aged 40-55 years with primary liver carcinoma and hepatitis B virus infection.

The CDR3 sequence: CARSYSGVRVTYEQYF. CDR3 coding DNA: TGTGCCAGGAGTTACTCGGGAGTAAGGGTAACCTACGAGCAGTACTTC. The chain is built from TRBV6-6 and TRBJ2-7, with D possibly TRBD2 on 6 matching bases. This CDR3 has 16 residues. Germline CDR1 and CDR2: MNHNY and SVGAGI (reference sequence).